The 7 T cell receptor beta chains presented below share a single source sample, sequenced in a study of blood T cell repertoires in COVID-19. Method: immunoSEQ multiplex PCR; TCRdb's copy keeps in-frame clones and lacks some. The table records about 140,000 clones, roughly 80% of them present only once. Sequencing input: peripheral blood. These receptors were obtained from a middle-aged man with acute or convalescent COVID-19.

The chain recombines TRBV23-1 with TRBJ2-3; possible D gene TRBD2, 7 bases. TRBV23-1 is assigned to the ORF class and has an uncertain function. Trimming pared 4 bases from V and 2 bases from J, leaving 19 bases between. This CDR3 comprises 17 residues. CDR3: CASSRVRRGAPTDTQYF. In nucleotides, the CDR3 is TGCGCCAGCAGTCGAGTGCGACGGGGGGCCCCCACAGATACGCAGTATTTT.

The rearrangement uses TRBV28 and TRBJ1-1; D remains unclear. Germline lookup yields CDR1 MDHEN and CDR2 SYDVKM. There are 12 residues in the CDR3. V lost 5 bases, J lost 1 base, and 5 bases lay in between. CDR3 in amino acids: CASSGRNTEAFF. The CDR3 bases are TGTGCCAGCAGTGGGAGGAACACTGAAGCTTTCTTT.

The rearrangement links TRBV30 to TRBJ1-2; maybe TRBD1 (5 bases). Germline lookup yields CDR1 GTSNPN and CDR2 SVGIG (reference sequence). Deletions cut 0 bases from V and 10 bases from J, with 15 bases between. CDR3 length equals 13 residues. DNA for the CDR3: TGTGCCTGGAGTGTACGGCAAGGGGAGGACTACACCTTC. Protein product: CAWSVRQGEDYTF.

This chain connects TRBV27 to TRBJ2-7, with 7 bases identical to TRBD1. The CDR3 is 13 residues long. Germline V CDR1 and CDR2: MNHEY, SMNVEV (reference sequence). J gave up 4 bases and V 4 bases, and 4 bases lay outside the gene matches. The CDR3 loop reads CASSWDSRYEQYF. CDR3 DNA sequence: TGTGCCAGCAGTTGGGACAGCCGATACGAGCAGTACTTC.

This chain links TRBV7-4 with TRBJ2-7; 7 bases fit TRBD2. The CDR3 has 15 amino acids. Germline CDR1 is SGHVT and CDR2 is SQSDAQ. The ends lost 1 base at V and 2 bases at J; junction bases unmatched: 5. The CDR3, as DNA: TGTGCCAGCAGCTTAGTTGCGGGGGAACCCTACGAGCAGTACGTC. Its translation: CASSLVAGEPYEQYV.

V and J are TRBV19 and TRBJ1-4; 8 bases line up with TRBD1. Trimming cost V 7 bases and J 7 bases; bases outside gene matches: 8. The CDR3 runs 14 residues. The germline gives CDR1 LNHDA, CDR2 SQIVND (reference sequence). For the CDR3, the DNA is TGTGCCAGTACCCCGACAGGGGTCGCTGAAAAACTGTTTTTT. Translating gives CASTPTGVAEKLFF.

The chain links TRBV19 to TRBJ1-5; 10 nucleotides match TRBD1. Germline-derived CDR1 and CDR2 are LNHDA and SQIVND (reference sequence). V gave up 8 bases and J gave up 4 bases; unmatched junction bases: 5. The CDR3 runs 14 residues. The CDR3 loop is CASRKGQGNQPQHF. The CDR3 DNA follows: TGTGCCAGTCGGAAGGGACAGGGGAATCAGCCCCAGCATTTT.